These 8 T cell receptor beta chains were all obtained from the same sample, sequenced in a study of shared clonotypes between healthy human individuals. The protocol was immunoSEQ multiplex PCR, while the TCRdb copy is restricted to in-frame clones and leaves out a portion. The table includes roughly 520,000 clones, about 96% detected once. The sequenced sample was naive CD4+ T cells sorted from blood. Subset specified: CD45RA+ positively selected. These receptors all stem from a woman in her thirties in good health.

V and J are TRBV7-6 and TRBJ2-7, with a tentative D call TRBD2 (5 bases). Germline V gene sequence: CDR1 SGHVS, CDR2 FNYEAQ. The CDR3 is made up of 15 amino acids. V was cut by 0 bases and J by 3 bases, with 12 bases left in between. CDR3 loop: CASSLAALDVYEQYF. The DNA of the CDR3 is TGTGCCAGCAGCTTAGCGGCACTAGATGTCTACGAGCAGTACTTC.

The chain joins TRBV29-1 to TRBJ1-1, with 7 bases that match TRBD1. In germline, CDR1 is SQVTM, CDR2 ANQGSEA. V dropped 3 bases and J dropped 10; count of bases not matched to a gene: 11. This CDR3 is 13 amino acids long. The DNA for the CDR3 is TGCAGCGTTGATCGTTCAACAGGGGTAACAGCTTTCTTT. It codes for CSVDRSTGVTAFF.

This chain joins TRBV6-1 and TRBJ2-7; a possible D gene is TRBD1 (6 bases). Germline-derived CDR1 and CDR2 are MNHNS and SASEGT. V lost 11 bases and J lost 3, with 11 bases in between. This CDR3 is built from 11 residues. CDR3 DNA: TGTGCCTCTCGACAGGTCTACGAGCAGTACTTC. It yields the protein CASRQVYEQYF.

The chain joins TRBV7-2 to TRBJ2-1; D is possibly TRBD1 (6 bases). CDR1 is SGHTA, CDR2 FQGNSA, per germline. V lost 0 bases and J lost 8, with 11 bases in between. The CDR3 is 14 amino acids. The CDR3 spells CASSLAGALDEQFF. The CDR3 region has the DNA TGTGCCAGCAGCTTAGCGGGGGCGCTTGATGAGCAGTTCTTC.

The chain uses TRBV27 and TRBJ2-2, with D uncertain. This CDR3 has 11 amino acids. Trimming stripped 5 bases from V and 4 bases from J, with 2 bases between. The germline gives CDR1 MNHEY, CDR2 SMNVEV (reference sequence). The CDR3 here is CASSVTGELFF. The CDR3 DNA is TGTGCCAGCAGTGTCACCGGGGAGCTGTTTTTT.

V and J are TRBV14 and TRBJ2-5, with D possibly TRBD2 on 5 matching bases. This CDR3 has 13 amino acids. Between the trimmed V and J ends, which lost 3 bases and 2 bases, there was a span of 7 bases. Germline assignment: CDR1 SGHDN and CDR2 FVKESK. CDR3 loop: CASSQTIQETQYF. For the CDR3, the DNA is TGTGCCAGCAGCCAGACTATTCAAGAGACCCAGTACTTC.

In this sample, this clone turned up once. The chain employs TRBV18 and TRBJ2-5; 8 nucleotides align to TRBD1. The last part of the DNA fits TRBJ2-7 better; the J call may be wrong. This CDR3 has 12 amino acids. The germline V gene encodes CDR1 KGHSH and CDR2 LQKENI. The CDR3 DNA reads TGTGCCAGCTCACCGGACAGGGTCGAGCAGTACTTC. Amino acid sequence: CASSPDRVEQYF.

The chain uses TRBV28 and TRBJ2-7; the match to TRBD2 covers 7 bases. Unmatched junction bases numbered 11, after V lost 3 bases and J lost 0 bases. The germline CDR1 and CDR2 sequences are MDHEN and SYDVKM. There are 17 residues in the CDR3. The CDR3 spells CASSLQWGGVGSYEQYF. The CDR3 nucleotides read TGTGCCAGCAGTTTGCAGTGGGGAGGGGTGGGCTCCTACGAGCAGTACTTC.